These 8 T cell receptor beta chains share one sample of origin, sequenced in a study of beta chain features in type 1 diabetes. Points from the study as a whole: Moderate yet significant TCRB CDR3 shortening was seen in Type 1 diabetes patients in all four CD4+ subsets.

Of the isolated RNA, all was reverse transcribed, and so the sequenced material was expressed TCRB transcripts. The assay was immunoSEQ multiplex PCR, and TCRdb's table has in-frame clones only and misses some. The sample lists 600,000 to 700,000 clones; roughly 12% were seen once. Their antigens are not known. Sequenced input: naive CD4+ T cells from blood. These receptor sequences come from a man aged 18 to 29 with type 1 diabetes.

The chain carries TRBV2 and TRBJ2-3; D possibly matches TRBD1 or TRBD2 (5 bases each). Germline CDR1 reads SNHLY; CDR2 reads FYNNEI. With 2 bases removed from V and 6 bases from J, the gap between germline ends came to 12 bases. The CDR3 length is 14 residues. CDR3 sequence (DNA): TGTGCCAGCAGTGAAAGGGGAAGGGAGGATACGCAGTATTTT. It yields the protein CASSERGREDTQYF.

The chain couples TRBV10-3 to TRBJ2-3, with 7 bases identical to TRBD1. Unmatched junction bases numbered 15, after V lost 11 bases and J lost 4 bases. The germline gives CDR1 ENHRY, CDR2 SYGVKD. The CDR3 has 15 amino acids. CDR3 in DNA: TGTGCCGTGACAGGGTACACGGGTGTAGCAGATACGCAGTATTTT. It is translated as CAVTGYTGVADTQYF.

The chain is built from TRBV6-5 and TRBJ2-2; unclear D gene. The CDR3 contains 14 residues. Germline lookup yields CDR1 MNHEY and CDR2 SVGAGI. V lost 6 bases to trimming and J lost 2 bases, with 10 bases between them. The DNA of the CDR3 is TGTGCCAGCAGGCGCGCAGATAACACCGGGGAGCTGTTTTTT. The encoded protein is CASRRADNTGELFF.

The V call is TRBV25-1, the J call TRBJ1-1, with D possibly TRBD1 on 5 matching bases. Trimming cost V 4 bases and J 4 bases, with 13 bases left between them. This CDR3 is 14 amino acids long. The germline V gene has CDR1 MGHDK and CDR2 SYGVNS. DNA of the CDR3: TGTGCCAGCAGTGGTCTTTCAAGGGGCACTGAAGCTTTCTTT. This translates into CASSGLSRGTEAFF.

In this sample, this clone turned up a few times. This chain uses TRBV18 with TRBJ1-5; D is unclear. Germline CDR1 KGHSH, CDR2 LQKENI. Trimming shortened V by 3 bases and J by 4 bases, and 4 bases separated the two germline ends. This CDR3 comprises 12 residues. Written as DNA, the CDR3 is TGTGCCAGCTCACCTTCTAATCAGCCCCAGCATTTT. It translates to CASSPSNQPQHF.

The chain carries TRBV15 and TRBJ1-5, with a possible D match to TRBD1 (6 bases). Trimming took 0 bases from V and 7 from J, leaving 10 bases between them. Germline CDR1 LNHNV, CDR2 YYDKDF (reference sequence). This CDR3 spans 14 amino acids. The CDR3 sequence is CATSREGGNQPQHF. Written as DNA, the CDR3 is TGTGCCACCAGCAGAGAAGGGGGAAACCAGCCCCAGCATTTT.

The chain has TRBV30 and TRBJ1-1, with 7 bases fitting TRBD1. Unmatched junction bases numbered 9, after V lost 4 bases and J lost 1 base. Germline V gene sequence: CDR1 GTSNPN, CDR2 SVGIG (reference sequence). The CDR3 length is 15 residues. This chain's CDR3 is CAWTLAGTANTEAFF. The CDR3 DNA is TGTGCCTGGACCCTAGCCGGGACAGCGAACACTGAAGCTTTCTTT. The full variable domain, with the rest looked up from reference TRBV30 and TRBJ1-1, is SQTIHQWPATLVQPVGSPLSLECTVEGTSNPNLYWYRQAAGRGLQLLFYSVGIGQISSEVPQNLSASRPQDRQFILSSKKLLLSDSGFYLCAWTLAGTANTEAFFGQGTRLTVV.

This clone has more than one count but fewer than ten. The chain couples TRBV5-4 to TRBJ1-1, with 8 bases lining up with TRBD1. Germline CDR1 and CDR2: SGHNT and YYREEE (reference sequence). The CDR3 runs 13 residues. V dropped 3 bases and J dropped 6; count of bases not matched to a gene: 4. CDR3 DNA sequence: TGTGCCAGCAGCTGGACAGGGCGGGCTGAAGCTTTCTTT. This codes for CASSWTGRAEAFF.